Presented here are 12 T cell receptor beta chains from one specimen sequenced in a study of T-cell memory formation after mild COVID-19. In TCRdb, the 5' RACE reads were re-called with MiXCR into one record per CDR3 protein. Of some 250,000 distinct CDR3 sequences in the sample, approximately 9% were seen once. Sequencing was carried out using PBMCs or a T cell subset sorted from them (not recorded which). These receptors were obtained from a man aged 18 to 30 who had mild COVID-19 (a few samples of this study predate the infection). Cell type and time point are not known.

This chain links TRBV5-4 with TRBJ2-3; 8 bases agree with TRBD2. The CDR3 loop spans 16 amino acids. In germline, CDR1 is SGHNT, CDR2 YYREEE (reference sequence). V gave up 0 bases and J gave up 3 bases; unmatched junction bases: 6. DNA of the CDR3: TGTGCCAGCAGCTTGGCCGGGGGGGGGCGGACAGATACGCAGTATTTT. It yields the protein CASSLAGGGRTDTQYF.

This clonotype has only a few counts. The chain combines TRBV7-2 with TRBJ1-2; no reliable D call. The germline gives CDR1 SGHTA, CDR2 FQGNSA. The ends were cut back, 3 bases at V and 7 bases at J, with 12 bases in the middle. The CDR3 covers 13 residues. CDR3 sequence (DNA): TGTGCCAGCAGCTTCAAGTTGACTGGTGGCTACACCTTC. Its translation is CASSFKLTGGYTF.

The chain uses TRBV5-6 and TRBJ2-4; weak D call: TRBD1 (6 bases). The CDR3 is 14 residues long. The germline V gene has CDR1 SGHDT and CDR2 YYEEEE. Trimming removed 4 bases at V and 1 base at J, with 9 bases between. This chain's CDR3 is CASSVQGAKNIQYF. The CDR3 region has the DNA TGTGCCAGCAGCGTCCAGGGGGCCAAAAACATTCAGTACTTC.

This clonotype was recorded a few times. The genes are TRBV5-5 and TRBJ2-1; 8 bases map to TRBD1. CDR3 length: 14 residues. The V gene's germline CDR1 is SGHKS and CDR2 YYEKEE (reference sequence). Germline trimming cut 5 bases from V and 9 bases from J; bases unmatched to any gene: 10. In DNA form, the CDR3 reads TGTGCCAGCAGTCATGGACAGGGCTTAGGTGAGCAGTTCTTC. This codes for CASSHGQGLGEQFF.

The chain recombines TRBV6-2 or TRBV6-3 with TRBJ2-1; 15 nucleotides align to TRBD2. The CDR3 extends over 17 amino acids. Per germline, CDR1 MNHEY and CDR2 SVGEGT. After removal of 5 bases from V and 0 bases from J, the junction contained 2 bases not matched to a gene. The CDR3 protein is CASSGLAGGGSYNEQFF. CDR3 nucleotides: TGTGCCAGCAGTGGACTAGCGGGGGGGGGCTCCTACAATGAGCAGTTCTTC.

This clonotype was seen many times. V and J are TRBV12-3 or TRBV12-4 and TRBJ2-3; TRBD2 might be the D (5 bases). Trimming stripped 2 bases from V and 4 bases from J, with 7 bases between. This CDR3 contains 13 residues. In nucleotides, the CDR3 is TGTGCCAGCAGTTTATGGGGAGCAGATACGCAGTATTTT. It translates to CASSLWGADTQYF.

This clonotype was observed at least ten times. The chain links TRBV4-3 to TRBJ1-2; D is undetermined. V lost 0 bases to trimming and J lost 3 bases, with 11 bases between them. The CDR3 length is 15 residues. CDR1 is LGHNA and CDR2 is YSLEER in the germline V gene. The CDR3 DNA reads as TGCGCCAGCAGCCAAGAAAGTTATCAGGACTATGGCTACACCTTC. It translates to CASSQESYQDYGYTF.

This clonotype was recorded a few times. J is TRBJ2-5 and V is TRBV24-1; tentative D call: TRBD1 (5 bases). The V end lost 6 bases, the J end lost 2 bases, and 18 bases lay between the germline ends. This CDR3 contains 16 residues. Per germline, CDR1 KGHDR and CDR2 SFDVKD. CDR3 DNA sequence: TGTGCCACCAGTAATCCGGGCATCGCAGGGCAAGAGACCCAGTACTTC. It is translated as CATSNPGIAGQETQYF.

This clonotype has only a few counts. This chain links TRBV7-3 with TRBJ2-1; tentatively, D is TRBD2 (6 bases). The length of the CDR3 is 15 residues. Germline CDR1 reads SGHTA; CDR2 reads FQGTGA. The ends were cut back, 1 base at V and 9 bases at J, with 16 bases in the middle. The CDR3 DNA is TGTGCCAGCAGCTTAAGCGGGACTCCTGGTCGTGAGCAGTTCTTC. Encoded protein: CASSLSGTPGREQFF.

Many counts were recorded for this clonotype. The chain combines TRBV7-2 with TRBJ2-1, with D possibly matching TRBD2 (6 bases). Germline lookup yields CDR1 SGHTA and CDR2 FQGNSA. The germline V and J ends were trimmed by 3 bases and 7 bases, with 10 bases remaining between them. The CDR3 consists of 13 residues. In nucleotides, the CDR3 is TGTGCCAGCAGCTTCCCGGGAGCGAATGAGCAGTTCTTC. It encodes CASSFPGANEQFF.

The rearrangement links TRBV29-1 to TRBJ2-7; the match to TRBD1 covers 9 bases. The trim removed 3 bases at V and 1 base at J, leaving 7 bases unmatched. The CDR3 sequence is 15 residues long. CDR1 and CDR2 from the germline V gene are SQVTM and ANQGSEA. This CDR3 reads CSVDIRDRDSYEQYF. The DNA for the CDR3 is TGCAGCGTTGATATCCGGGACAGGGATTCCTACGAGCAGTACTTC.

The chain links TRBV12-3 or TRBV12-4 to TRBJ1-1, with D maybe TRBD1 (6 bases). The CDR3 is 15 residues long. Trimming took off 8 bases at V and 4 bases at J, with 20 bases between the two ends. Here the CDR3 DNA reads TGTGCCAGCCGCCAGACAGGAGTTTTGGTCACTGAAGCTTTCTTT. It encodes CASRQTGVLVTEAFF.